This T cell receptor beta chain comes out of a study of T cells in women clearing cervical HPV infection. Generated by immunoSEQ multiplex PCR, the TCRdb table keeps only in-frame clones and is missing some. This sample's table has 18,000 or so clones. The V gene end was trimmed by 5 bases and the J gene end by 3 bases; junction bases not matched to a gene: 6. Germline V gene data show CDR1 as SGHVS and CDR2 as FNYEAQ. This CDR3 region has 15 residues. With respect to this clone: The sequenced fragment ends 3 residues before the CDR3 boundary, so the rest is inferred from the germline J gene.

Material: blood buffy coat. The chain recombines TRBV7-6 with TRBJ1-4; 7 bases line up with TRBD1. This TCR was sampled from a woman aged 18 to 75 with a cervical HPV16 infection that either progressed to CIN3+ or cleared (not recorded which). The CDR3 bases that were read are TGTGCCAGCAGCCCAGAGGGGGCAGCTAATGAAAAA. Its translation: CASSPEGAANEK. The whole CDR3 sequence is CASSPEGAANEKLFF.